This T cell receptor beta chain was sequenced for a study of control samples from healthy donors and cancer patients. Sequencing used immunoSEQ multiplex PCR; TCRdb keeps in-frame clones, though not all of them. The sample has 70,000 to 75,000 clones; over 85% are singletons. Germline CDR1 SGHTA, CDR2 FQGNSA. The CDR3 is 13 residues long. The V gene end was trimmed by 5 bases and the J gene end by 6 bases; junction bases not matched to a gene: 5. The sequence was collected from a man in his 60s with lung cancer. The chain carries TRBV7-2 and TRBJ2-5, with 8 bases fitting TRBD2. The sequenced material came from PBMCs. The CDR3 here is CASSPLADKTQYF. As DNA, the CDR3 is TGTGCCAGCAGCCCACTAGCGGACAAGACCCAGTACTTC.